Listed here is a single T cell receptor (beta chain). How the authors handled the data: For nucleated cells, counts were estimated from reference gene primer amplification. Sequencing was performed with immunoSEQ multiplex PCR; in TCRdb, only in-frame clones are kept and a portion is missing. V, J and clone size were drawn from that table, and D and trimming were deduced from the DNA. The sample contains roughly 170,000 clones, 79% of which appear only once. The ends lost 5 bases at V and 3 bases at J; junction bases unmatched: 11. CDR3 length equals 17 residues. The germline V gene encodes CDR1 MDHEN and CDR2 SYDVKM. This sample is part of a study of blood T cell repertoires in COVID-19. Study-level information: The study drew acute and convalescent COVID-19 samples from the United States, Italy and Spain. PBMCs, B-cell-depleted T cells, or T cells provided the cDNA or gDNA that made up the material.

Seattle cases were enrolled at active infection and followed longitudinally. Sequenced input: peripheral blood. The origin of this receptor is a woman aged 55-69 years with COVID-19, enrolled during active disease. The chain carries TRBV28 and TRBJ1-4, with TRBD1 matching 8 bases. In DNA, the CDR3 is TGTGCCAGCAGTCCAGGGGGCCAGACAGTCGCTAATGAAAAACTGTTTTTT. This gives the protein CASSPGGQTVANEKLFF.